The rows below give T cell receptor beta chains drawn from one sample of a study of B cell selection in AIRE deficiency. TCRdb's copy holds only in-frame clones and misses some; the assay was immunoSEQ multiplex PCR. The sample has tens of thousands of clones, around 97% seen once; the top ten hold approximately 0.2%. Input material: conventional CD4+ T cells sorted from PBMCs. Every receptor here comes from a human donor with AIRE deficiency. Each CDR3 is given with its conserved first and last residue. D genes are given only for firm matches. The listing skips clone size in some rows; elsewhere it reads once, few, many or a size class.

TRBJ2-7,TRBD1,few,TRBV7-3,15,TGTGCCAGCAGCTTGGACGGAGGACAGGGCTACGAGCAGTACTTC,CASSLDGGQGYEQYF
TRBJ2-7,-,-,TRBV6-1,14,TGTGCCAGCAGCACCGGGACGAGTATCTACGAGCAGTACTTC,CASSTGTSIYEQYF
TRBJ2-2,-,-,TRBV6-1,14,TGTGCCAGCACCTGGGGAGCGAACACCGGGGAGCTGTTTTTT,CASTWGANTGELFF
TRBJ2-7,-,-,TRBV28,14,TGTGCCAGCAGTCCCTCAGCTAGCATGTGGGAGCAGTACTTC,CASSPSASMWEQYF
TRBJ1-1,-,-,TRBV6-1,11,TGTGCCAGCACAGTTTCTTCGAAAGCTTTCTTT,CASTVSSKAFF
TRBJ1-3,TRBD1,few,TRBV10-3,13,TGTGCCATCAGGGACAGGGAGAAAAACACCATATATTTT,CAIRDREKNTIYF
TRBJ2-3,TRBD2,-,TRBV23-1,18,TGCGCCAGCAGTCAGCAACACCAGACTAGCGGGAGACCGGATACGCAGTATTTT,CASSQQHQTSGRPDTQYF
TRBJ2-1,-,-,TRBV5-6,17,TGTGCCAGCAGCTTGGCCATCCTAAGGCCCCGGTCCCATGAGCAGTTCTTC,CASSLAILRPRSHEQFF
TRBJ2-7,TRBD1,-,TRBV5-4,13,TGTGCCAGCACTTGGCAGGGGGCCTACGAGCAGTACTTC,CASTWQGAYEQYF
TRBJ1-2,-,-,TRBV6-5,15,TGTGCCAGCAGTTCGCAGGCAGCCCTTAACTATGGCTACACCTTC,CASSSQAALNYGYTF
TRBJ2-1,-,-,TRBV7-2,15,TGTGCCAGCAGCTCTCATCGCGGGACAACAAATGAGCAGTTCTTC,CASSSHRGTTNEQFF
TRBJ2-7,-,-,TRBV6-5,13,TGTGCCAGCAGCGGGTCTCCCTCCTACGAGCAGTACTTC,CASSGSPSYEQYF
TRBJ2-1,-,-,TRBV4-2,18,TGTGCCAGCAGCCAAGTCGATGCCATCTCTCACCCTCGCAATGAGCAGTTCTTC,CASSQVDAISHPRNEQFF
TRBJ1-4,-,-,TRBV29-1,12,TGCAGCGTTGAATACGGAAGGATGGGACTGTTTTTT,CSVEYGRMGLFF
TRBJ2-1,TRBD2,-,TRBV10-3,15,TGTGCCATCATGGGTGCGGGAGGTCTGTACAATGAGCAGTTCTTC,CAIMGAGGLYNEQFF
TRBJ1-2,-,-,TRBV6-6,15,TGTGCCAGCAGTTACTCAGGGTTTACTAACTATGGCTACACCTTC,CASSYSGFTNYGYTF
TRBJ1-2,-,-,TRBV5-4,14,TGTGCCAGCAGCTTGCCCCTAGCTAACTATGGCTACACCTTC,CASSLPLANYGYTF
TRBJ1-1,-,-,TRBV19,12,TGTGCCAGTTGGGAAACCGCGACTGAAGCTTTCTTT,CASWETATEAFF
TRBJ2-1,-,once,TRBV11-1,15,TGTGCCAGCAGCTTAGGGGGGCAGGGATACAATGAGCAGTTCTTC,CASSLGGQGYNEQFF
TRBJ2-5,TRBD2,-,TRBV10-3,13,TGTGCCATCAGGGGGGACTATAAAGAGACCCAGTACTTC,CAIRGDYKETQYF
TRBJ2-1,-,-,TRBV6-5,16,TGTGCCAGCAGTTACGGTTCGGGAGCAACCTACAATGAGCAGTTCTTC,CASSYGSGATYNEQFF
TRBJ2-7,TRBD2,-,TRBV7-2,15,TGTGCCAGCAGCTTGGGACTAGCGGGAGTCTACGAGCAGTACTTC,CASSLGLAGVYEQYF
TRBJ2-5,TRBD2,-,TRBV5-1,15,TGCGCCAGCAGCTTGGATTTAGCGGGTGGGGAGACCCAGTACTTC,CASSLDLAGGETQYF
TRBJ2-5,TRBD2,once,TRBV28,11,TGTGCCGCTCGGGGGGAGGAGACCCAGTACTTC,CAARGEETQYF
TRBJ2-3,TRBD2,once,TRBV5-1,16,TGCGCCAGCAGCAAAAGCAGCGGGAGAAGCACAGATACGCAGTATTTT,CASSKSSGRSTDTQYF
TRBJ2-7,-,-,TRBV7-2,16,TGTGCCAGCAGCTCCCTCAGAGGTAGCGCCTTCTACGAGCAGTACTTC,CASSSLRGSAFYEQYF
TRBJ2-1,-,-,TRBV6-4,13,TGTGCCAGCAGTGCTGAAGGTTTGGGGGAGCAGTTCTTC,CASSAEGLGEQFF
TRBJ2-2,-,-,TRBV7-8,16,TGTGCCAGCAGCTTAATGGGAAACCTGAACACCGGGGAGCTGTTTTTT,CASSLMGNLNTGELFF
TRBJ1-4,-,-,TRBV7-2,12,TGTGCCAGCAGCTCGGGGGGGGAAAAACTGTTTTTT,CASSSGGEKLFF
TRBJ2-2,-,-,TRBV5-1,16,TGCGCCAGCAGCTTGGACGGGCGGTGGAACACCGGGGAGCTGTTTTTT,CASSLDGRWNTGELFF
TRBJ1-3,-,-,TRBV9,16,TGTGCCAGCAGCGTTTCTCAGGCAAACTCTGGAAACACCATATATTTT,CASSVSQANSGNTIYF
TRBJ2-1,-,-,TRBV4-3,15,TGCGCCAGCAGCCAAGATGATGGGGTTTACAATGAGCAGTTCTTC,CASSQDDGVYNEQFF
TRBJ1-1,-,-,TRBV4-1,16,TGCGCCAGCAGCCAAGATGAAAGGGGGATGAACACTGAAGCTTTCTTT,CASSQDERGMNTEAFF
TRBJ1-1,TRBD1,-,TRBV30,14,TGTGCCTGGGGAGCCGACAGGGAGAACACTGAAGCTTTCTTT,CAWGADRENTEAFF
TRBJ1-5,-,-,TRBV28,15,TGTGCCAGCAGTTTATCCTCGACGGGCAATCAGCCCCAGCATTTT,CASSLSSTGNQPQHF
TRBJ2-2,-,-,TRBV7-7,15,TGTGCCAGCAGCTTAGGGAGGGCCCACACCGGGGAGCTGTTTTTT,CASSLGRAHTGELFF
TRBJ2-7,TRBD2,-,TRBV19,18,TGTGCCAGTAGTCTGGAGTCTAGCGGGGGATATAACTCCTACGAGCAGTACTTC,CASSLESSGGYNSYEQYF
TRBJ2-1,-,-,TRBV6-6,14,TGTGCCAGCAGCAGCCGTTCAGTCGGCAATGAGCAGTTCTTC,CASSSRSVGNEQFF
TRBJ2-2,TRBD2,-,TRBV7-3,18,TGTGCCAGCAGCTCCCCGTTTCTCCCTAGCGGGAAAACCGGGGAGCTGTTTTTT,CASSSPFLPSGKTGELFF
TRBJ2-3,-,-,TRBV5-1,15,TGCGCCAGCAGGGTCTCTAGCCAGTCCACAGATACGCAGTATTTT,CASRVSSQSTDTQYF
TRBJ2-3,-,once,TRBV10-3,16,TGTGCCATCAGTGAGTCAGGGGGGCCGGGCACAGATACGCAGTATTTT,CAISESGGPGTDTQYF
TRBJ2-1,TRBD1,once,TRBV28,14,TGTGCCAGCAGCGCCGGGACAGTTTACAATGAGCAGTTCTTC,CASSAGTVYNEQFF
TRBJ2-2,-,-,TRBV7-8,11,TGTGCCAGCAGCTTCACCGGGGAGCTGTTTTTT,CASSFTGELFF
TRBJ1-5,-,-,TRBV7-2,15,TGTGCCAGCAGCGTTAGAGCCGGGGAGGGTCAGCCCCAGCATTTT,CASSVRAGEGQPQHF
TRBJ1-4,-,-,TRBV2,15,TGTGCCAGCAGTGTACAGGCTCGGTCTAATGAAAAACTGTTTTTT,CASSVQARSNEKLFF